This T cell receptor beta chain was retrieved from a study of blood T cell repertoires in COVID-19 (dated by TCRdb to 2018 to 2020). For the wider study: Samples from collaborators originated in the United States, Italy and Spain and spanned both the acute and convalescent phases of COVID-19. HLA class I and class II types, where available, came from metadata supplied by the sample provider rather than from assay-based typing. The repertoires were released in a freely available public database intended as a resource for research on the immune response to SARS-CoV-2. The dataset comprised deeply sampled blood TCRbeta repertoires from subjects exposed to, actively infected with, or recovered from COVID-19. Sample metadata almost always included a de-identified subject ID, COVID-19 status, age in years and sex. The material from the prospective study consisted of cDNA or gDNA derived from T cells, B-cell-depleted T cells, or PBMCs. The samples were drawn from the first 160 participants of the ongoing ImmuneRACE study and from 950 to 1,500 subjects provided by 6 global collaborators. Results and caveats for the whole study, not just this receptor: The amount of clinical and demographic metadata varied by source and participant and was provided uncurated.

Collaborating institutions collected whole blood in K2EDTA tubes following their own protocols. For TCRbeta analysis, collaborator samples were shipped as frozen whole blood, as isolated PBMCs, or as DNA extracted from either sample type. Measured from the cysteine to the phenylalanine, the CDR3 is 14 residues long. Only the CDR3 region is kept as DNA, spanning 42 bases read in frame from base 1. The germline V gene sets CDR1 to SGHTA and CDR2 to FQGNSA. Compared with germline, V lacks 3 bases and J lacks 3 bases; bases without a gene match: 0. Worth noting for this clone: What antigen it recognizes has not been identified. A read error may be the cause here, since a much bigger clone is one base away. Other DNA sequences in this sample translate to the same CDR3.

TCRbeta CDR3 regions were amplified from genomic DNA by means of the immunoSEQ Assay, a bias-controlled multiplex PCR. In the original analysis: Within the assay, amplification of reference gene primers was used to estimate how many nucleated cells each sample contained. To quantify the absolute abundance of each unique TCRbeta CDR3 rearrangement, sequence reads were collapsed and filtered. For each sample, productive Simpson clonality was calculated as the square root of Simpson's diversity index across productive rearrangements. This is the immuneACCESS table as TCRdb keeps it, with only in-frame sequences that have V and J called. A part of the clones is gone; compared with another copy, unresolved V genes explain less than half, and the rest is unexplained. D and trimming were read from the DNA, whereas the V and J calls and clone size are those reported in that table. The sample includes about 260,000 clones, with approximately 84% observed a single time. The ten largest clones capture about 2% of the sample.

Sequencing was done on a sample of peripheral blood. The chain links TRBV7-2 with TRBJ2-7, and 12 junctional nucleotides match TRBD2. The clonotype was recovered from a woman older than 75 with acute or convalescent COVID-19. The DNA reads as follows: TGTGCCAGCAGCTTGACTAGCGGGAGCTACGAGCAGTACTTC. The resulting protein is CASSLTSGSYEQYF.